The 9 T cell receptor beta chains below all came from one sample that was sequenced in a study of blood T cell repertoires in COVID-19. TCRdb's copy holds only in-frame clones and misses some; the assay was immunoSEQ multiplex PCR. Found here are approximately 300,000 clones, 85% of them singletons; the top ten hold under 2%. The specimen was PBMCs or T cells enriched from blood (not recorded which). The receptors come from a woman younger than 45 who had been exposed to COVID-19.

The chain recombines TRBV6-2 or TRBV6-3 with TRBJ2-2, with 7 bases lining up with TRBD2. V was pared by 4 bases and J by 4 bases, with 6 bases of the junction left unmatched. In germline, CDR1 is MNHEY, CDR2 SVGEGT. The CDR3 length is 15 residues. The CDR3 nucleotides read TGTGCCAGCAGTTGGCTAGCGGAGGGCACCGGGGAGCTGTTTTTT. Residues: CASSWLAEGTGELFF.

This clone was counted once. J is TRBJ2-7 and V is TRBV6-1, with TRBD2 matching 12 bases. The CDR3 spans 19 residues. Germline lookup yields CDR1 MNHNS and CDR2 SASEGT. The junction had 15 bases not matched to a gene; V was cut back by 1 base and J by 5 bases. The DNA of the CDR3 is TGTGCCAGCAGTGAAGTTACTCTTGTATCTAGCGGGAGGGCCAACGAGCAGTACTTC. It specifies CASSEVTLVSSGRANEQYF.

This sequence joins TRBV28 and TRBJ2-4; 7 bases fit TRBD1. V lost 3 bases and J lost 9; bases outside the gene matches: 8. Germline values: CDR1 MDHEN, CDR2 SYDVKM. The CDR3 runs to 14 residues. The CDR3 region has the DNA TGTGCCAGCAGTTTGCGACAGGGTTTCGGCATTCAGTACTTC. Its translation is CASSLRQGFGIQYF.

The chain links TRBV2 to TRBJ2-1; 9 bases match TRBD2. In germline, CDR1 is SNHLY, CDR2 FYNNEI. V shed 2 bases and J 9 bases; nucleotides not matched to a gene: 8. The CDR3 has 15 amino acids. For the CDR3, the DNA is TGTGCCAGCAGTGAACGGTTAGCGGGAGCTGGTGAGCAGTTCTTC. This encodes CASSERLAGAGEQFF.

The gene calls are TRBV5-5 and TRBJ1-1, with D perhaps TRBD1 (6 bases). Germline values: CDR1 SGHKS, CDR2 YYEKEE (reference sequence). This CDR3 comprises 16 residues. Trimming cost V 2 bases and J 4 bases, with 18 bases left between them. As DNA, the CDR3 is TGTGCCAGCAGCTTAGGCGGGGGGCGCGACTTCACTGAAGCTTTCTTT. Encoded protein: CASSLGGGRDFTEAFF.

This chain links TRBV6-2 or TRBV6-3 with TRBJ1-5; no clear D. Trimming shortened V by 3 bases and J by 4 bases, and 7 bases separated the two germline ends. CDR1 and CDR2 from the germline V gene are MNHEY and SVGEGT. CDR3 size: 13 residues. CDR3 nucleotides: TGTGCCAGCAGTTATGGGAGGAATCAGCCCCAGCATTTT. It yields the protein CASSYGRNQPQHF.

Notes on this clone: The junction differs from germline at one of its ends, possibly a read error. The chain is built from TRBV5-5 and TRBJ1-5, with a tentative D call TRBD1 (6 bases). Per germline, CDR1 SGHKS and CDR2 YYEKEE (reference sequence). The CDR3 has 17 amino acids. CDR3 protein: CASRLGGRDNSNQPQHF. The DNA of the CDR3 is TGTGCCAGCAGGTTGGGGGGCAGGGACAATAGCAATCAGCCCCAGCATTTT.

This chain links TRBV18 with TRBJ1-1; maybe TRBD1 (6 bases). CDR3 length: 13 amino acids. The germline V and J ends were trimmed by 4 bases and 3 bases, with 9 bases remaining between them. CDR1 is KGHSH and CDR2 is LQKENI in the germline V gene. The CDR3 loop is CASSLQGYTEAFF. DNA for the CDR3: TGTGCCAGCTCACTACAGGGATACACTGAAGCTTTCTTT.

The V gene is TRBV19, the J gene TRBJ2-3, with TRBD2 matching 7 bases. Germline CDR1 reads LNHDA; CDR2 reads SQIVND (reference sequence). Trimming removed 4 bases from V and 14 bases from J; junction bases left unmatched: 3. The CDR3 contains 10 residues. CDR3 DNA: TGTGCCAGTAGTAGCGGGGGAATGTATTTT. Its translation: CASSSGGMYF.